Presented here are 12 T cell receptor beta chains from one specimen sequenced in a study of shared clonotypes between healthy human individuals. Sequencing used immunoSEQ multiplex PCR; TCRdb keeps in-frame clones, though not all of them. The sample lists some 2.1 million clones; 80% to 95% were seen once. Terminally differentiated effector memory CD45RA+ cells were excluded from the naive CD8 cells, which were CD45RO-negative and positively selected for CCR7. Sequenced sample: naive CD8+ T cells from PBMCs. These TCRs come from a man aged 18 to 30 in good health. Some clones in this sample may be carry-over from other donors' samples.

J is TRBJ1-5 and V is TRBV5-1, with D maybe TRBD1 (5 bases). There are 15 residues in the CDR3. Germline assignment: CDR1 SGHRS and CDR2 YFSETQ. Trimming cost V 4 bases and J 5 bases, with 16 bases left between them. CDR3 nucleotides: TGCGCCAGCAGCCTCGTCGGGGACTGGGATCAGCCCCAGCATTTT. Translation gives CASSLVGDWDQPQHF.

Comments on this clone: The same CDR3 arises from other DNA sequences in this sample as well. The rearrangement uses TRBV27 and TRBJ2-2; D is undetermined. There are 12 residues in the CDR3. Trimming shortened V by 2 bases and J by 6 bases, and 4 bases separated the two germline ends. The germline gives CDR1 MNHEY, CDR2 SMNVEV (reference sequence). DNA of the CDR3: TGTGCCAGCAGTTTAGGCCCCGGGGAGCTGTTTTTT. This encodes CASSLGPGELFF.

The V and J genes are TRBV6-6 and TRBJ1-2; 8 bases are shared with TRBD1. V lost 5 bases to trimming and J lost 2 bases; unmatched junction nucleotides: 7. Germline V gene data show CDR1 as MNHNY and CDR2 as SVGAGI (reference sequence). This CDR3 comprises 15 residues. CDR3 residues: CASSPGTGKNYGYTF. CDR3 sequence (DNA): TGTGCCAGCAGTCCGGGGACAGGAAAGAACTATGGCTACACCTTC.

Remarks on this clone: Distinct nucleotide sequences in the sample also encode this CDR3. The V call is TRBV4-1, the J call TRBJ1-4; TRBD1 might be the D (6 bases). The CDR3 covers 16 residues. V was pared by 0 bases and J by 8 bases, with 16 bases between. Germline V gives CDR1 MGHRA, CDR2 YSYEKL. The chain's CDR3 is CASSQDVLQGTEKLFF. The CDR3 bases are TGCGCCAGCAGCCAAGACGTCTTACAGGGCACCGAAAAACTGTTTTTT.

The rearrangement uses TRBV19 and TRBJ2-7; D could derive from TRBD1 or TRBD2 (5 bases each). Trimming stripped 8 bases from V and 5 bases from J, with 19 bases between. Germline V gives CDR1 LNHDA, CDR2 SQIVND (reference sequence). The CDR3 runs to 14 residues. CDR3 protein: CASGEGSESDEQYF. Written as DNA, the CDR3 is TGTGCCAGTGGTGAGGGGTCTGAGTCGGACGAGCAGTACTTC.

CDR3 DNA: TGCGCCAGCAGCCAAGATCTCAGCAGGGAGAGCATACAGCCCCAGCATTTT. Its protein is CASSQDLSRESIQPQHF. The chain uses TRBV4-1 and TRBJ1-5; a weak D match, TRBD1 (5 bases). This CDR3 spans 17 amino acids. The germline V gene has CDR1 MGHRA and CDR2 YSYEKL. V gave up 0 bases and J gave up 7 bases, with 19 bases separating them.

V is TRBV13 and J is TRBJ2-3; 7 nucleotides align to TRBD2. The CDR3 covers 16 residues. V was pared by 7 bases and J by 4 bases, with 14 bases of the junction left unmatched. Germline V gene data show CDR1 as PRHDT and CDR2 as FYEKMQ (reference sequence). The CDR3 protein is CASTSEREAGADTQYF. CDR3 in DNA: TGTGCCAGCACCTCTGAACGGGAGGCCGGAGCAGATACGCAGTATTTT.

The CDR3 nucleotides are TGCGCCAGCAGCCCAGGGACCTATTACGAGCAGTACTTC. Translated: CASSPGTYYEQYF. V gene TRBV5-1 combines with J gene TRBJ2-7, with D perhaps being TRBD1 or TRBD2 (5 bases each). Trimming cost V 4 bases and J 4 bases, with 12 bases left between them. CDR3 length: 13 residues. Germline CDR1 SGHRS, CDR2 YFSETQ.

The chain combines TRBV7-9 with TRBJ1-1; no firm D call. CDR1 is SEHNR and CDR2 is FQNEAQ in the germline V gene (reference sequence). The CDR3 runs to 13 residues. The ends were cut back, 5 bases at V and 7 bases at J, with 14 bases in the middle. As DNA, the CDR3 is TGTGCCAGCAGCCCAGTTCGGGCCCATGAAGCTTTCTTT. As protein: CASSPVRAHEAFF.

The DNA of the CDR3 is TGTGCTAGTGGTTTGGGACAGGGCGAGCAGTACTTC. It is translated as CASGLGQGEQYF. V usage is TRBV12-5 and J usage is TRBJ2-7; TRBD1 matches 7 bases. The length of the CDR3 is 12 residues. V lost 1 base, J lost 6 bases, and 0 bases stayed unmatched. Per the germline V gene, CDR1 is LGHNT and CDR2 is FRNRAP.

The CDR3 sequence: CARPSRGPSYEQYF. The CDR3 nucleotides are TGCGCCAGACCTTCTCGGGGGCCATCCTACGAGCAGTACTTC. The chain carries TRBV10-1 and TRBJ2-7; D tentatively fits TRBD1 or TRBD2 (6 bases each). V was cut by 9 bases and J by 1 base, with 16 bases left in between. This CDR3 has 14 amino acids. The germline gives CDR1 WNHNN, CDR2 SYGVQD (reference sequence).

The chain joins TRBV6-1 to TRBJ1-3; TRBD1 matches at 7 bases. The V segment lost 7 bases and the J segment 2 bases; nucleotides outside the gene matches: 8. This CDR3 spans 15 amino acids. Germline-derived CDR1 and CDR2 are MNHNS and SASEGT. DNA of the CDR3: TGTGCCAGCAAGTATGGCCAGGGGGCTGGAAACACCATATATTTT. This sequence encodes CASKYGQGAGNTIYF.